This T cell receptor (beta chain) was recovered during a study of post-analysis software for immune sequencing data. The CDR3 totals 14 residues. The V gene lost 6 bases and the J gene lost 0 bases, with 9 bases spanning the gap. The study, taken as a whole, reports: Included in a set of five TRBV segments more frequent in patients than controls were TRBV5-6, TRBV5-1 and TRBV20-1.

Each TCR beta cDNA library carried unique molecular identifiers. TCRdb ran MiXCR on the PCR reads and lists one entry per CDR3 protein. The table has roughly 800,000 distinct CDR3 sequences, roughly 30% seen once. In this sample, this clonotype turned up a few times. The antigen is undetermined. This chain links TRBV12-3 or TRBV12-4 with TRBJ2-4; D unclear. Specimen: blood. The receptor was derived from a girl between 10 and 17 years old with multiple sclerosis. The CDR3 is CASSVRLAKNIQYF. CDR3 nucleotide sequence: TGTGCCAGCAGCGTACGGTTAGCCAAAAACATTCAGTACTTC.